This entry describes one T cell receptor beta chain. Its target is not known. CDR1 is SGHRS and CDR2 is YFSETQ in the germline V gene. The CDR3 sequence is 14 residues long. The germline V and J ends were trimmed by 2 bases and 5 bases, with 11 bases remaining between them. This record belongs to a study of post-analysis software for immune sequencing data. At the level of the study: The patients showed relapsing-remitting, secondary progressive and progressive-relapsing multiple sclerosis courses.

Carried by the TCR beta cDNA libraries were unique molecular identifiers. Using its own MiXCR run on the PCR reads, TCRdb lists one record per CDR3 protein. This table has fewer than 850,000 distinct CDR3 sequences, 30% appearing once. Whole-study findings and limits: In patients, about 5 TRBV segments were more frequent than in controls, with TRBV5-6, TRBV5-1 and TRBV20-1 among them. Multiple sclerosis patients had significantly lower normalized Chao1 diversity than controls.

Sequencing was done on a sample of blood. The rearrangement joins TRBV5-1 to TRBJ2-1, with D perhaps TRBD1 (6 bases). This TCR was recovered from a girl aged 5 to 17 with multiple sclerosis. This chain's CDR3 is CASSLRDTDNEQFF. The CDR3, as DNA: TGCGCCAGCAGCTTAAGGGACACTGACAATGAGCAGTTCTTC.